One and the same sample provided the 30 T cell receptor beta chains below, sequenced in a study of cytomegalovirus exposure and HLA in healthy donors. Primers for the PCR totalled 60 Vbeta and 13 Jbeta. Measured with immunoSEQ multiplex PCR; TCRdb has only the in-frame clones, and not every one. The sample shows about 98,000 clones, over 75% of them seen only once. The material sequenced was PBMCs. The receptors come from a female donor in good health and CMV-seropositive.

This chain uses TRBV18 with TRBJ1-5; D is perhaps TRBD1 (5 bases). The CDR3 loop spans 16 amino acids. Germline CDR1 and CDR2: KGHSH and LQKENI. V was trimmed by 0 bases and J by 6 bases, leaving 15 bases between them. The CDR3 here is CASSPPNLGGSQPQHF. Here the CDR3 DNA reads TGTGCCAGCTCACCACCTAATCTGGGGGGGAGTCAGCCCCAGCATTTT.

The genes are TRBV5-1 and TRBJ2-1; TRBD2 agrees at 11 bases. The germline V gene encodes CDR1 SGHRS and CDR2 YFSETQ. The CDR3 totals 15 residues. Trimming at V came to 4 bases and at J to 6 bases, leaving 6 bases not matched to a gene. This chain's CDR3 is CASSALTSGSNEQFF. For the CDR3, the DNA is TGCGCCAGCAGCGCCCTCACTAGCGGGAGCAATGAGCAGTTCTTC.

The chain employs TRBV29-1 and TRBJ2-1; the match to TRBD2 covers 7 bases. Germline trimming cut 6 bases from V and 0 bases from J; bases unmatched to any gene: 11. Germline values: CDR1 SQVTM, CDR2 ANQGSEA. This CDR3 has 16 amino acids. In DNA form, the CDR3 reads TGCAGCGTCGACGACCTAGCGGAAAGCTCCTACAATGAGCAGTTCTTC. It translates to CSVDDLAESSYNEQFF.

As concerns this clone: The germline gene is not matched at one end of the junction; a read error may be the cause. This chain links TRBV7-9 with TRBJ1-4, with D unclear. Germline loops: CDR1 SEHNR, CDR2 FQNEAQ (reference sequence). This CDR3 has 16 residues. The CDR3 here is CSSSLVGAATNEKLFF. CDR3 nucleotide sequence: TGTTCCAGCAGCTTAGTGGGAGCTGCAACTAATGAAAAACTGTTTTTT.

The V gene is TRBV5-6, the J gene TRBJ1-4, with D unresolved. The CDR3 has 13 residues. V lost 4 bases and J 7 bases, leaving 11 bases between the germline ends. Germline CDR1 SGHDT, CDR2 YYEEEE. In DNA, the CDR3 is TGTGCCAGCAGCGCGGCTGTGGGTGAAAAACTGTTTTTT. Translating it yields CASSAAVGEKLFF.

The rearrangement uses TRBV28 and TRBJ2-1, with a tentative D call TRBD2 (6 bases). Germline V gene sequence: CDR1 MDHEN, CDR2 SYDVKM. Trimming shortened V by 6 bases and J by 4 bases, and 16 bases separated the two germline ends. The CDR3 runs to 15 residues. CDR3 region: CASRPLLGGYNEQFF. The CDR3 DNA sequence: TGTGCCAGCAGGCCCTTACTAGGAGGGTACAATGAGCAGTTCTTC.

In this sample, this clone turned up once. This chain uses TRBV5-1 with TRBJ1-1; D is uncertain. The CDR3 extends over 13 amino acids. Per germline, CDR1 SGHRS and CDR2 YFSETQ. Trimming pared 4 bases from V and 5 bases from J, leaving 12 bases between. CDR3 sequence: CASSRFAGTEAFF. The CDR3 DNA reads TGCGCCAGCAGCCGGTTCGCCGGGACTGAAGCTTTCTTT.

This clone was counted between two and nine times. The chain uses TRBV7-9 and TRBJ1-4; D unclear. Trimming removed 5 bases from V and 5 bases from J, with 9 bases in between. The germline V gene has CDR1 SEHNR and CDR2 FQNEAQ (reference sequence). The CDR3 runs to 13 residues. The CDR3 DNA follows: TGTGCCAGCAGCCCTACCCCCAATGAAAAACTGTTTTTT. This translates into CASSPTPNEKLFF. The complete variable domain, with remaining parts taken from reference TRBV7-9 and TRBJ1-4, reads DTGVSQNPRHKITKRGQNVTFRCDPISEHNRLYWYRQTLGQGPEFLTYFQNEAQLEKSRLLSDRFSAERPKGSFSTLEIQRTEQGDSAMYLCASSPTPNEKLFFGSGTQLSVL.

This sequence joins TRBV5-4 and TRBJ1-2; no definite D call. The V end was cut by 4 bases, the J end by 2 bases, with 12 bases between. Germline V gene lookup returns CDR1 SGHNT and CDR2 YYREEE (reference sequence). The length of the CDR3 is 14 residues. DNA of the CDR3: TGTGCCAGCAGCCCTACCTCGGGGAACTATGGCTACACCTTC. It specifies CASSPTSGNYGYTF.

This clone is a singleton in its sample. This sequence joins TRBV27 and TRBJ2-7, with D hard to call. Trimming shortened V by 2 bases and J by 3 bases, and 8 bases separated the two germline ends. CDR1 MNHEY and CDR2 SMNVEV come from the germline V gene (reference sequence). The CDR3 has 13 amino acids. CDR3 sequence: CASSLVSSYEQYF. The DNA for the CDR3 is TGTGCCAGCAGTTTAGTGTCCAGCTACGAGCAGTACTTC.

The rearrangement uses TRBV23-1 and TRBJ2-4; 11 positions agree with TRBD1. TRBV23-1 is an ORF, and what it does is uncertain. The ends lost 8 bases at V and 10 bases at J; junction bases unmatched: 13. There are 15 residues in the CDR3. The CDR3 sequence: CASSPQRDRGYIQYF. The CDR3 DNA sequence: TGCGCCAGCTCACCGCAAAGGGACAGGGGGTATATTCAGTACTTC.

This clone was seen once. CDR3 DNA sequence: TGTGCCAGCAGGTCCCCCCGGGAGGGGCAGTACTTC. This gives the protein CASRSPREGQYF. The chain joins TRBV7-3 to TRBJ2-7; TRBD2 aligns across 8 bases. There are 12 residues in the CDR3. Germline trimming cut 6 bases from V and 9 bases from J; bases unmatched to any gene: 7. In germline, CDR1 is SGHTA, CDR2 FQGTGA.

This clone was seen more than once but under ten times. The chain joins TRBV9 to TRBJ2-7, with TRBD1 matching over 7 bases. V trimming: 5 bases; J trimming: 6 bases; junction bases outside the gene matches: 11. There are 14 residues in the CDR3. The germline V gene has CDR1 SGDLS and CDR2 YYNGEE. The CDR3 protein is CASSPLAKGAEQYF. The CDR3 DNA follows: TGTGCCAGCAGTCCCTTAGCTAAGGGGGCCGAGCAGTACTTC.

The chain combines TRBV14 with TRBJ2-1; D is possibly TRBD2 (6 bases). This CDR3 spans 16 amino acids. V was trimmed by 5 bases and J by 0 bases, leaving 14 bases between them. Germline loops: CDR1 SGHDN, CDR2 FVKESK. The chain's CDR3 is CASSSTWDSSYNEQFF. The CDR3 region has the DNA TGTGCCAGCAGCTCTACGTGGGACTCCTCCTACAATGAGCAGTTCTTC.

This chain connects TRBV29-1 to TRBJ1-1; 9 bases map to TRBD1. Looked up from germline, CDR1 is SQVTM and CDR2 is ANQGSEA. There are 12 residues in the CDR3. Trimming cost V 8 bases and J 5 bases; bases outside gene matches: 6. CDR3 nucleotides: TGCAGCACTACGACAGGGGGAACTGAAGCTTTCTTT. Its protein product is CSTTTGGTEAFF.

The chain couples TRBV5-8 to TRBJ2-3; weak D call: TRBD1 (5 bases). Germline V CDR1 and CDR2: SGHTS, YDEGEE. CDR3 length: 14 amino acids. The V end was cut by 2 bases, the J end by 3 bases, with 10 bases between. The chain's CDR3 is CASSFQGRTDTQYF. Written as DNA, the CDR3 is TGTGCCAGCAGCTTCCAGGGTAGGACAGATACGCAGTATTTT.

Comments on this clone: At one boundary the junction diverges from the germline segment, which might be a read error. The chain combines TRBV28 with TRBJ2-7; D may be TRBD1 (5 bases). Per the germline V gene, CDR1 is MDHEN and CDR2 is SYDVKM. The CDR3 loop spans 12 amino acids. Here the CDR3 DNA reads TGTGCCAGCAGTTTAAGGGCTGGGGCAGTAACCTTC. Its translation is CASSLRAGAVTF. Drawing the rest from reference TRBV28 and TRBJ2-7, the complete variable domain is DVKVTQSSRYLVKRTGEKVFLECVQDMDHENMFWYRQDPGLGLRLIYFSYDVKMKEKGDIPEGYSVSREKKERFSLILESASTNQTSMYLCASSLRAGAVTFGPGTRLTVT.

The chain has TRBV11-2 and TRBJ1-3; D not certain. Germline V gene lookup returns CDR1 SGHAT and CDR2 FQNNGV. With 6 bases removed from V and 0 bases from J, the gap between germline ends came to 6 bases. This CDR3 region has 13 residues. In nucleotides, the CDR3 is TGTGCCAGCAGGCGGAGCTCTGGAAACACCATATATTTT. This codes for CASRRSSGNTIYF.

V and J are TRBV5-6 and TRBJ2-7, with 8 bases identical to TRBD1. J lost 3 bases, V lost 3 bases, and 5 bases had no gene match. CDR3 length equals 14 residues. Germline CDR1 SGHDT, CDR2 YYEEEE. This chain's CDR3 is CASSYGQGYYEQYF. In nucleotides, the CDR3 is TGTGCCAGCAGCTACGGACAGGGCTACTACGAGCAGTACTTC. The full variable domain, in which reference TRBV5-6 and TRBJ2-7 provide the parts outside the CDR3, is DAGVTQSPTHLIKTRGQQVTLRCSPKSGHDTVSWYQQALGQGPQFIFQYYEEEERQRGNFPDRFSGHQFPNYSSELNVNALLLGDSALYLCASSYGQGYYEQYFGPGTRLTVT.

This rearrangement joins TRBV4-1 to TRBJ2-1; TRBD2 might be the D (5 bases). The CDR3 runs 13 residues. From germline, CDR1 is MGHRA and CDR2 YSYEKL. Trimming removed 3 bases from V and 8 bases from J, with 11 bases in between. The CDR3, as DNA: TGCGCCAGCAGCCAGTCGGCCGGGGATGAGCAGTTCTTC. Its translation is CASSQSAGDEQFF.

The chain recombines TRBV19 with TRBJ2-7; D may be TRBD2 (6 bases). Looked up from germline, CDR1 is LNHDA and CDR2 is SQIVND (reference sequence). This CDR3 spans 14 amino acids. Trimming pared 1 base from V and 6 bases from J, leaving 13 bases between. In DNA form, the CDR3 reads TGTGCCAGTAGTATAGTCGTAGGTAGCGGCGAGCAGTACTTC. It translates to CASSIVVGSGEQYF.

CDR3 nucleotide sequence: TGTGCCAGCAGTGGGGGGTCTTACGAGCAGTACTTC. Amino acid sequence: CASSGGSYEQYF. This chain links TRBV6-5 with TRBJ2-5; TRBD2 might be the D (6 bases). TRBJ2-7 matches the DNA end more closely, so the J call is doubtful. The CDR3 sequence is 12 residues long. Germline assignment: CDR1 MNHEY and CDR2 SVGAGI.

The chain employs TRBV29-1 and TRBJ1-4; 8 nucleotides match TRBD1. CDR3 size: 14 residues. The J segment lost 2 bases and the V segment lost 3 bases, leaving 2 bases of the junction unmatched. Per germline, CDR1 SQVTM and CDR2 ANQGSEA. CDR3 in amino acids: CSVDPGGTNEKLFF. In DNA, the CDR3 is TGCAGCGTTGACCCAGGGGGCACTAATGAAAAACTGTTTTTT. Combining the CDR3 with reference TRBV29-1 and TRBJ1-4 gives the whole variable domain SAVISQKPSRDICQRGTSLTIQCQVDSQVTMMFWYRQQPGQSLTLIATANQGSEATYESGFVIDKFPISRPNLTFSTLTVSNMSPEDSSIYLCSVDPGGTNEKLFFGSGTQLSVL.

This sequence joins TRBV14 and TRBJ1-1, with D uncertain. This CDR3 spans 13 amino acids. CDR1 and CDR2 from the germline V gene are SGHDN and FVKESK. Between the trimmed V and J ends, which lost 0 bases and 3 bases, there was a span of 5 bases. CDR3 bases: TGTGCCAGCAGCCAAGAACGGGACACTGAAGCTTTCTTT. It specifies CASSQERDTEAFF.

This clone was picked up many times. The V gene is TRBV4-1, the J gene TRBJ2-5, with TRBD2 matching over 13 bases. Losses at the gene ends were 5 bases for V and 0 bases for J; bases not matched to a gene: 3. Germline V gene sequence: CDR1 MGHRA, CDR2 YSYEKL. The CDR3 sequence is 16 residues long. The DNA for the CDR3 is TGCGCCAGCAGCGGAGGGACTAGCGGGGACCAAGAGACCCAGTACTTC. This encodes CASSGGTSGDQETQYF.

The chain combines TRBV7-9 with TRBJ2-7; 13 bases agree with TRBD2. The CDR3 totals 18 residues. CDR1 and CDR2 (germline): SEHNR, FQNEAQ (reference sequence). V was clipped by 5 bases and J by 3 bases; unmatched bases: 13. The CDR3 protein is CASSHNPTSGRQSYEQYF. DNA of the CDR3: TGTGCCAGCAGCCACAATCCGACTAGCGGGAGGCAGAGCTACGAGCAGTACTTC.

The chain recombines TRBV18 with TRBJ1-2; TRBD1 matches 10 bases. The CDR3 totals 13 residues. Trimming at V came to 2 bases and at J to 7 bases, leaving 1 base not matched to a gene. Germline loops: CDR1 KGHSH, CDR2 LQKENI. CDR3 in amino acids: CASSPGTGVGYTF. For the CDR3, the DNA is TGTGCCAGCTCACCAGGGACAGGGGTTGGCTACACCTTC.

The V call is TRBV30, the J call TRBJ2-7, with 8 nucleotides matching TRBD2. The CDR3 runs to 15 residues. CDR1 and CDR2 from the germline V gene are GTSNPN and SVGIG (reference sequence). V was clipped by 0 bases and J by 5 bases; unmatched bases: 9. In nucleotides, the CDR3 is TGTGCCTGGAGTGTAGGGCGGACTAGCCCCCACGAGCAGTACTTC. Its protein product is CAWSVGRTSPHEQYF.

V usage is TRBV27 and J usage is TRBJ2-7; 8 bases fit TRBD1. Trimming at V came to 4 bases and at J to 5 bases, leaving 10 bases not matched to a gene. Germline V gives CDR1 MNHEY, CDR2 SMNVEV (reference sequence). The CDR3 covers 15 residues. The CDR3 loop reads CASSSRRQGANEQYF. In DNA, the CDR3 is TGTGCCAGCAGTTCGCGGCGGCAGGGGGCTAACGAGCAGTACTTC.

This chain connects TRBV5-1 to TRBJ1-1, with D maybe TRBD1 (6 bases). Germline CDR1 SGHRS, CDR2 YFSETQ. The V end lost 2 bases, the J end lost 4 bases, and 15 bases lay between the germline ends. This CDR3 comprises 15 residues. CDR3 region: CASSLNAGQSTEAFF. Written as DNA, the CDR3 is TGCGCCAGCAGCTTAAATGCCGGACAGTCCACTGAAGCTTTCTTT.